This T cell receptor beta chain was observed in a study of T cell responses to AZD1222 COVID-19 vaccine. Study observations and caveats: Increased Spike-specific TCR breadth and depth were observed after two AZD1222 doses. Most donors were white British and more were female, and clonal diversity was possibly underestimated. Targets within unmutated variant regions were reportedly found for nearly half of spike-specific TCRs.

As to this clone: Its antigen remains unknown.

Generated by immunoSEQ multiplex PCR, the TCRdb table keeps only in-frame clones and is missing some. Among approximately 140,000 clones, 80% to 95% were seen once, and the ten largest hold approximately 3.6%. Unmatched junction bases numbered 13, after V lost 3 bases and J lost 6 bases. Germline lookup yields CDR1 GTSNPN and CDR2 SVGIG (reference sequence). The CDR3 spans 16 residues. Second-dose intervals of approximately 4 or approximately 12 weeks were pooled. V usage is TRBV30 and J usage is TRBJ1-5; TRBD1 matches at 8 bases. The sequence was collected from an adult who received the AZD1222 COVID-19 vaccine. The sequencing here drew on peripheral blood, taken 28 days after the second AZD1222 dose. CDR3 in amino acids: CAWSPQGAHGGQPQHF. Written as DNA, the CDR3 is TGTGCCTGGAGCCCCCAGGGGGCGCACGGGGGTCAGCCCCAGCATTTT.